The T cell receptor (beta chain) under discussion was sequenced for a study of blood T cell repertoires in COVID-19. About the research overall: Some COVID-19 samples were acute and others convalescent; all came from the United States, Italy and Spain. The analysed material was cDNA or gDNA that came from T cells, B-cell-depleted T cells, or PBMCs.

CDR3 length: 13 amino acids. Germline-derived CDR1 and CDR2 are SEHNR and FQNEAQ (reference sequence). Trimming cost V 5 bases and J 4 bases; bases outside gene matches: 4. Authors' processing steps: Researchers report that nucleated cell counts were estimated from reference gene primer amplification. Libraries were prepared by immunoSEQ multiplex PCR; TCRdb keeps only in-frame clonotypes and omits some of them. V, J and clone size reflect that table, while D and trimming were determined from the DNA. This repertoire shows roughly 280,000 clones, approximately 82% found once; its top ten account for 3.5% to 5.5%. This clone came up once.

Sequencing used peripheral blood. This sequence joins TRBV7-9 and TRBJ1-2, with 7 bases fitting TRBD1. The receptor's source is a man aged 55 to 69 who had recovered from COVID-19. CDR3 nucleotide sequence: TGTGCCAGCAGCACAGGGGATTCCTATGGCTACACCTTC. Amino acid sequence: CASSTGDSYGYTF.